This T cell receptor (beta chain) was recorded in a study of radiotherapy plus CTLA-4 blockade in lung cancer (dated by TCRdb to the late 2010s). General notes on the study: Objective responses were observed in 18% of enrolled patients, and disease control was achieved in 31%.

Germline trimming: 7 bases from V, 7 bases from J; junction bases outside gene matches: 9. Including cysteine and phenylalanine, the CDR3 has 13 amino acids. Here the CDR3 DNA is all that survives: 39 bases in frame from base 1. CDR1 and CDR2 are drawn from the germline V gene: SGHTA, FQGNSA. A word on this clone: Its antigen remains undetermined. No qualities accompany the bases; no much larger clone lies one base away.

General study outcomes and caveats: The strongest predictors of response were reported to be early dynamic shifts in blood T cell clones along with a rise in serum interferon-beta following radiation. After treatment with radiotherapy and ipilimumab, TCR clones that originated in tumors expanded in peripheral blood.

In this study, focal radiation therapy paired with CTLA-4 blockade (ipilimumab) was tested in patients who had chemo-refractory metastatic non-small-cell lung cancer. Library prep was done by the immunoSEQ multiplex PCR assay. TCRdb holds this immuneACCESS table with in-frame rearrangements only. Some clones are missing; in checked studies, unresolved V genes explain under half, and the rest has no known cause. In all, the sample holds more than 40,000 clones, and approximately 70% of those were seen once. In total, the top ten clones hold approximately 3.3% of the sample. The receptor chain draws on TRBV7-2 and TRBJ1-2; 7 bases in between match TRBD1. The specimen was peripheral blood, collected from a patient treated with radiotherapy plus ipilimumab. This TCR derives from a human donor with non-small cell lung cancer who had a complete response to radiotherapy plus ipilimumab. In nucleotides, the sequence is TGTGCCAGCACCAACAGGGACAGTGGTGGCTACACCTTC. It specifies CASTNRDSGGYTF.